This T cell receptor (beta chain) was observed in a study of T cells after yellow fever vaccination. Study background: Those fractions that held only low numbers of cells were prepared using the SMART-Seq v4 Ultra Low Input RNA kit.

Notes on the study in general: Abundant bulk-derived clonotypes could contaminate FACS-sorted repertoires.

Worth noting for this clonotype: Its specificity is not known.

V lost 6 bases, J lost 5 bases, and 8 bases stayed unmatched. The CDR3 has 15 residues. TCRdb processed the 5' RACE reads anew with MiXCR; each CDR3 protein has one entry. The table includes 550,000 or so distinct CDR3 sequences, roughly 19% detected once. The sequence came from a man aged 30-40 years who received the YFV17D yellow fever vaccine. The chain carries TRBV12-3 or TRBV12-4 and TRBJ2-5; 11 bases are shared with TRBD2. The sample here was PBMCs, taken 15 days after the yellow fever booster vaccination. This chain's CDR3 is CASSLLAGGPETQYF. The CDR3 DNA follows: TGTGCCAGCAGCTTGTTAGCGGGAGGGCCGGAGACCCAGTACTTC.